This is a list of T cell receptor beta chains from one sample in a study of blood T cell repertoires in COVID-19. Libraries were prepared by immunoSEQ multiplex PCR; TCRdb keeps only in-frame clonotypes and omits some of them. The table records some 310,000 clones, roughly nine tenths of them present only once. The sequencing input was PBMCs or T cells enriched from blood (not recorded which). These receptors were taken from a woman aged 30 to 39 who had recovered from COVID-19. Each CDR3 is given with its conserved first and last residue. A D gene is named only where the DNA matches it firmly. Clone size appears in some rows only: once, few, many, or a class for an expanded clone.

D gene | J gene | V gene | CDR3 length | clone size | CDR3 DNA | CDR3 protein
. | TRBJ1-1 | TRBV7-2 | 18 | . | TGTGCCAGCAGCCCACTAATTCTGGGGACAACTATGAACACTGAAGCTTTCTTT | CASSPLILGTTMNTEAFF
TRBD1 | TRBJ1-1 | TRBV28 | 15 | . | TGTGCCAGCAGTCCGCCGGGACAGGGAAGGACTGAAGCTTTCTTT | CASSPPGQGRTEAFF
TRBD2 | TRBJ2-1 | TRBV27 | 15 | . | TGTGCCAGCAGTTTACGGCTAGCGGCTATCAATGAGCAGTTCTTC | CASSLRLAAINEQFF
. | TRBJ2-7 | TRBV6-5 | 15 | . | TGTGCCAGCAGTCAGGACGGGAGTCGGCCCTACGAGCAGTACTTC | CASSQDGSRPYEQYF
. | TRBJ1-5 | TRBV2 | 15 | once | TGTGCCAGCAGTGATAGTGGGACAAGGAGCCAGCCCCAGCATTTT | CASSDSGTRSQPQHF
. | TRBJ2-7 | TRBV5-5 | 13 | . | TGTGCCAGCAGCCCGCCCGGCTCCTACGAGCAGTACTTC | CASSPPGSYEQYF
TRBD1 | TRBJ2-7 | TRBV7-9 | 14 | . | TGTGCCAGCAGCTCGGGACAGGGCTACTACGAGCAGTACTTC | CASSSGQGYYEQYF
TRBD1 | TRBJ2-7 | TRBV27 | 18 | . | TGTGCCAGCACCTCTAAGTTCAGGACAGGGGGAATTCCCTACGAGCAGTACTTC | CASTSKFRTGGIPYEQYF
. | TRBJ1-2 | TRBV2 | 13 | . | TGTGCCAGCAGCGGGGACACCTACTATGGCTACACCTTC | CASSGDTYYGYTF
TRBD1 | TRBJ1-1 | TRBV6-5 | 14 | . | TGTGCCACAACCTTAGGGGGCAGGTACACTGAAGCTTTCTTT | CATTLGGRYTEAFF
TRBD1 | TRBJ2-7 | TRBV20-1 | 15 | . | TGCAGTGCTAGTGGGGGACAGAGATCGGTTCCCGAGCAGTACTTC | CSASGGQRSVPEQYF
TRBD2 | TRBJ2-7 | TRBV19 | 14 | . | TGTGCCAGGATCTACTTGCGGGAGGCCTACGAGCAGTACTTC | CARIYLREAYEQYF
. | TRBJ1-2 | TRBV29-1 | 11 | . | TGCAGCGTTGAGTTCGTCTATGGCTACACCTTC | CSVEFVYGYTF
TRBD2 | TRBJ2-1 | TRBV7-2 | 16 | . | TGTGCCAGCAGCTTAGATATAGCGGGAGGACACAATGAGCAGTTCTTC | CASSLDIAGGHNEQFF
TRBD1 | TRBJ1-1 | TRBV6-6 | 15 | few | TGTGCCAGCAGCCACTGGGGACAGGGGGCCACTGAAGCTTTCTTT | CASSHWGQGATEAFF
TRBD1 | TRBJ1-2 | TRBV7-9 | 14 | . | TGTGCCAGCAGCTTAGGACAGGGGAGCGATGGCTACACCTTC | CASSLGQGSDGYTF
. | TRBJ2-2 | TRBV29-1 | 14 | . | TGCAGCGTTGTTAGTTTCGGGGACACCGGGGAGCTGTTTTTT | CSVVSFGDTGELFF
. | TRBJ1-4 | TRBV28 | 18 | . | TGTGCCAGCAGTTTAGCTCCCCACGGGGGAGCGGTGAATGAAAAACTGTTTTTT | CASSLAPHGGAVNEKLFF
. | TRBJ1-1 | TRBV18 | 13 | . | TGTGCCAGCTCAGTACAGGGGAACACTGAAGCTTTCTTT | CASSVQGNTEAFF
TRBD1 | TRBJ1-1 | TRBV7-2 | 15 | . | TGTGCCAGCAGCTTATTAGACAGGGCGAACACTGAAGCTTTCTTT | CASSLLDRANTEAFF
. | TRBJ1-1 | TRBV13 | 13 | . | TGTGCCAGCAGCTTACTAGAGTACACTGAAGCTTTCTTT | CASSLLEYTEAFF
. | TRBJ1-2 | TRBV18 | 12 | . | TGTGCCAGCTCACCGACAATGGAACTCTACACCTTC | CASSPTMELYTF
TRBD1 | TRBJ1-2 | TRBV7-2 | 15 | . | TGTGCCAGCAGCGTTTGGGGACAGACTTCCTATGGCTACACCTTC | CASSVWGQTSYGYTF